This entry is about one TCR beta chain. This CDR3 contains 14 residues. Trimming took 5 bases from V and 2 from J, leaving 12 bases between them. Germline-derived CDR1 and CDR2 are MNHEY and SMNVEV (reference sequence). Here immunoSEQ multiplex PCR was the method, and the copy in TCRdb shows in-frame clones only, minus some. Here the sample spans 94,000 or so clones, 90% to 95% being singletons. This entry is derived from a study of siplizumab effects on memory and regulatory T cells. The TCR sequence derives from a human donor in good health. The sequencing sample was made of CD8+ T cells sorted from blood. V is TRBV27 and J is TRBJ1-1; D is undetermined. The DNA of the CDR3 is TGTGCCAGCAGTGTGCAGTTCCGAAACACTGAAGCTTTCTTT. It specifies CASSVQFRNTEAFF.